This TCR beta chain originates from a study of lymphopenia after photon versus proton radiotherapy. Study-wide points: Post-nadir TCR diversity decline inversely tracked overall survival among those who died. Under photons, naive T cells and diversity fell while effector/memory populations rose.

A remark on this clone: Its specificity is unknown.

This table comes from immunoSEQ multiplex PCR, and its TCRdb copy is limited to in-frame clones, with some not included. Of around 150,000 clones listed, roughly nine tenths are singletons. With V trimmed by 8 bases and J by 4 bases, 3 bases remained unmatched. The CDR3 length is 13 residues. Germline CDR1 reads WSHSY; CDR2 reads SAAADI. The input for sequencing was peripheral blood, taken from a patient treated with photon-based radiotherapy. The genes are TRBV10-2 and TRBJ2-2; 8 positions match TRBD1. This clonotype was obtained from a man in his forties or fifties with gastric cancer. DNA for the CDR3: TGCGCCAGCGGACAGGGTGGCACCGGGGAGCTGTTTTTT. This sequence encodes CASGQGGTGELFF.